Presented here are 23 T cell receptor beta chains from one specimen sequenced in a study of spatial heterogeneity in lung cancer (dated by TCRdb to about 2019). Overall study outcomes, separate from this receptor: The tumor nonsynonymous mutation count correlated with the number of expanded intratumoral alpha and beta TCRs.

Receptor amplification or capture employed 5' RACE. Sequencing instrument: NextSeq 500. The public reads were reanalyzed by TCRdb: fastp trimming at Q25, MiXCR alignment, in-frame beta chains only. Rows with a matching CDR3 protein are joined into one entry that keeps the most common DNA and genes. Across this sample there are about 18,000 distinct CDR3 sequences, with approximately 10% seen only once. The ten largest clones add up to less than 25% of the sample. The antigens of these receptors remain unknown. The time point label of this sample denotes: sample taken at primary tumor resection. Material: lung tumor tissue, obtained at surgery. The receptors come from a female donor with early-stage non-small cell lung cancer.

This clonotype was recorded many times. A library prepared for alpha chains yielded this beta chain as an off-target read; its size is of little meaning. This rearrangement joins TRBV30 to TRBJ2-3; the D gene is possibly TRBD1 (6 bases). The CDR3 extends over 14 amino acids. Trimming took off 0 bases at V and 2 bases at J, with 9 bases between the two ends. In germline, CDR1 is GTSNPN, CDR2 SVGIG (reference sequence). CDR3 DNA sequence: TGTGCCTGGAGTGTGGGACACAACACAGATACGCAGTATTTT. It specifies CAWSVGHNTDTQYF.

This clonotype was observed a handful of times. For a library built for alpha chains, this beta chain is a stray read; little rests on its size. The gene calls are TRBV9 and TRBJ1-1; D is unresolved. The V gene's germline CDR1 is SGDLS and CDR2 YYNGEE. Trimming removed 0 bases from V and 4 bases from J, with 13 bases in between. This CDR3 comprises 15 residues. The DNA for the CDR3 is TGTGCCAGCAGCGTAGGGAGCCTTGGAAGCACTGAAGCTTTCTTT. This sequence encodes CASSVGSLGSTEAFF.

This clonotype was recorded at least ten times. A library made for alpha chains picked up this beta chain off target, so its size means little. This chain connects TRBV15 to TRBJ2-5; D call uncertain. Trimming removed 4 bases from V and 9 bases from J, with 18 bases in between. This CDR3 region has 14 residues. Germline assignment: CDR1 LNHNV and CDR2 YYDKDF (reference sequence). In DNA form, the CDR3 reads TGTGCCACCAGCAAGGAAGCCGCTCAATTGGCCCAGTACTTC. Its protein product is CATSKEAAQLAQYF.

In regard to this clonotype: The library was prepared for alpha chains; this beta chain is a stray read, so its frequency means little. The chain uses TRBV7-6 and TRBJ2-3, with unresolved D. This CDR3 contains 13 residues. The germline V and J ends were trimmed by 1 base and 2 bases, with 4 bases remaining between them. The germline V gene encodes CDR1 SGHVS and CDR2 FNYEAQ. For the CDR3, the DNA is TGTGCCAGCAGCTTAGGCTACACAGATACGCAGTATTTT. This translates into CASSLGYTDTQYF.

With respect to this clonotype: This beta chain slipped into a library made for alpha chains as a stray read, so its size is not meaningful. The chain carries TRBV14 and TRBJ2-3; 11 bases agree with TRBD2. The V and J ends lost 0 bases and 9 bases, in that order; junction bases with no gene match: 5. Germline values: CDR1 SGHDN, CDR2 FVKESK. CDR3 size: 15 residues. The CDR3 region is CASSQDTSGGRTQYF. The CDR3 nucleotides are TGTGCCAGCAGCCAAGATACTAGCGGGGGAAGAACGCAGTATTTT.

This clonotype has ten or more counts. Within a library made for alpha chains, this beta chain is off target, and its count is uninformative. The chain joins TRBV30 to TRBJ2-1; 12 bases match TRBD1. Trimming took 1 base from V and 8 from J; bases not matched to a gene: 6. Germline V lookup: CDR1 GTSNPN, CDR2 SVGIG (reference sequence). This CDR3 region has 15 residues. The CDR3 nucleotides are TGTGCCTGGAGTGCCCGGGACAGGGGGCTATATGAGCAGTTCTTC. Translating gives CAWSARDRGLYEQFF.

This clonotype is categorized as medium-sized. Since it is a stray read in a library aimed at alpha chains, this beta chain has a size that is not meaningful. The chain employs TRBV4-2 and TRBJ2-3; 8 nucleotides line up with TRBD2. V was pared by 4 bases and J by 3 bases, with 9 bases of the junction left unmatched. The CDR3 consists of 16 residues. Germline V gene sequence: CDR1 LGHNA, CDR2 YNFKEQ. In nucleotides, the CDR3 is TGTGCCAGCAGCCCAGGACTAGCCGGCATAACAGATACGCAGTATTTT. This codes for CASSPGLAGITDTQYF.

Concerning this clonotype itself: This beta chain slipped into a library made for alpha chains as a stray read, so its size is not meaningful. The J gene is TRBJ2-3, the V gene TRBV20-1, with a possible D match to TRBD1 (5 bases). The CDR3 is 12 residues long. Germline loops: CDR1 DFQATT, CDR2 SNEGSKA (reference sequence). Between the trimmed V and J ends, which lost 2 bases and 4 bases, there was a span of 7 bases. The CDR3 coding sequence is TGCAGTGCTAGACAGGGCGCAGATACGCAGTATTTT. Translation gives CSARQGADTQYF.

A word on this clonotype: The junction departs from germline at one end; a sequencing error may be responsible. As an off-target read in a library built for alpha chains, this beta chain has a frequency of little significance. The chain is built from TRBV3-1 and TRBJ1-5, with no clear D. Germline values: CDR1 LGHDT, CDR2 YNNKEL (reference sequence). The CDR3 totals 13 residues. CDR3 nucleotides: TGTGCCAGCAGCCAAGATATCCATCAGCCCAAGCATTTT. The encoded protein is CASSQDIHQPKHF.

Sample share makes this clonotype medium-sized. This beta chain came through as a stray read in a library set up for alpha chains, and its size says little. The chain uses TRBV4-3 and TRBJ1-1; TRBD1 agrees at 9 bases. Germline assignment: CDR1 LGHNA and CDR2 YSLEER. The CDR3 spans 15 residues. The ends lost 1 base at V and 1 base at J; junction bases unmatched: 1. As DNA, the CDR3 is TGCGCCAGCAGCCAAGTGGGACAGGGGAACACTGAAGCTTTCTTT. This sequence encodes CASSQVGQGNTEAFF.

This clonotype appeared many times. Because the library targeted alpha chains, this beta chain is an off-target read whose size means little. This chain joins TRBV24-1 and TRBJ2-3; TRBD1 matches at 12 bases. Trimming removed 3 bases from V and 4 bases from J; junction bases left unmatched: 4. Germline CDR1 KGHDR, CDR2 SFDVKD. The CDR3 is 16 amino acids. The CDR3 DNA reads TGTGCCACCAGTGATGCCGGGACAGGGGGCGCAGATACGCAGTATTTT. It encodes CATSDAGTGGADTQYF.

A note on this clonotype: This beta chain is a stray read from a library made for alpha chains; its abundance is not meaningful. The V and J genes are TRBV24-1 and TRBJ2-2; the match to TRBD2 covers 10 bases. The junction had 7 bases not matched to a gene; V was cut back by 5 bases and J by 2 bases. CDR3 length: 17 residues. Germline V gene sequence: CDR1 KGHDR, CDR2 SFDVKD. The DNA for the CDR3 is TGTGCCACCAGTGTTAGCGGGGGGCCTCTTAACACCGGGGAGCTGTTTTTT. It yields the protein CATSVSGGPLNTGELFF.

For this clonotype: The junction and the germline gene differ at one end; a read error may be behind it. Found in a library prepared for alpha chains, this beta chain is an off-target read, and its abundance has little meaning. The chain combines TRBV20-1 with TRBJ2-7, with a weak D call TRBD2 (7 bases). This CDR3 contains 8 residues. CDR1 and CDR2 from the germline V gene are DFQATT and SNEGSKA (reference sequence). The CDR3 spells CSPGEGVF. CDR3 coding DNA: TGCAGCCCCGGGGAGGGGGTTTTC.

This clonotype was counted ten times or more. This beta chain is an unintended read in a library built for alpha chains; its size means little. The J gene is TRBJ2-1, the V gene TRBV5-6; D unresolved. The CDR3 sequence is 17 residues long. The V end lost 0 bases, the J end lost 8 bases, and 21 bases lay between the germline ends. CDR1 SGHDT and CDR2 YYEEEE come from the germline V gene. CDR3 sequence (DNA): TGTGCCAGCAGCTTGGAGGGATCCGGGCTACGAGTGGATGAGCAGTTCTTC. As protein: CASSLEGSGLRVDEQFF.

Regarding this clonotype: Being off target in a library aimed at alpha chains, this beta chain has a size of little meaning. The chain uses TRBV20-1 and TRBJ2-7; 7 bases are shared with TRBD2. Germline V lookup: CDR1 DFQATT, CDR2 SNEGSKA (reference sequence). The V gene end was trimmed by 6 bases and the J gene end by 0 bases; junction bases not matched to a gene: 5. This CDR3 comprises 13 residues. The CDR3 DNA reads TGCAGTGCCCCAGCGGGGAACTCCTACGAGCAGTACTTC. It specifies CSAPAGNSYEQYF.

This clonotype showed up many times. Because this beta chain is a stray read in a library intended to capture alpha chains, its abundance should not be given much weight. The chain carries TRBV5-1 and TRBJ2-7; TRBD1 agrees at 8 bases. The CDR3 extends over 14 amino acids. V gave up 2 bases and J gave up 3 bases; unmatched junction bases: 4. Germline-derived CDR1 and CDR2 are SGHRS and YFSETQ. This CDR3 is CASSLPGQVYEQYF. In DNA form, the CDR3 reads TGCGCCAGCAGCTTACCGGGACAGGTCTACGAGCAGTACTTC.

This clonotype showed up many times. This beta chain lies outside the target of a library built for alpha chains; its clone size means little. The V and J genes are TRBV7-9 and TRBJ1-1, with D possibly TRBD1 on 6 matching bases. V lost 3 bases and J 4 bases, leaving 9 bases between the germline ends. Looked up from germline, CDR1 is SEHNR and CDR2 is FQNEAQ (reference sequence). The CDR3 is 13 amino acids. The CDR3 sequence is CASSLGHLTEAFF. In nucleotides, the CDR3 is TGTGCCAGCAGCTTGGGACACCTCACTGAAGCTTTCTTT. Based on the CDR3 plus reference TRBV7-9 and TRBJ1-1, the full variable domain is DTGVSQNPRHKITKRGQNVTFRCDPISEHNRLYWYRQTLGQGPEFLTYFQNEAQLEKSRLLSDRFSAERPKGSFSTLEIQRTEQGDSAMYLCASSLGHLTEAFFGQGTRLTVV.

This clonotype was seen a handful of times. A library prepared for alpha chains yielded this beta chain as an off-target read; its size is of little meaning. This chain's CDR3 is CASSFLRGGQAFNQPQHF. The DNA for the CDR3 is TGTGCCAGCAGTTTCCTACGGGGGGGACAGGCGTTCAATCAGCCCCAGCATTTT. The genes are TRBV28 and TRBJ1-5; 8 nucleotides match TRBD1. There are 18 residues in the CDR3. Germline CDR1 is MDHEN and CDR2 is SYDVKM. The V gene end was trimmed by 3 bases and the J gene end by 3 bases; junction bases not matched to a gene: 13.

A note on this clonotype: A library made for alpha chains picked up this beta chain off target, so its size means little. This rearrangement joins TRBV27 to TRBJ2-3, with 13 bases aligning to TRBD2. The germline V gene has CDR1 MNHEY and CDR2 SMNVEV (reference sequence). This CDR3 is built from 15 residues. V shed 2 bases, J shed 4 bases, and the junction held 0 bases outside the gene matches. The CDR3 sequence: CASSLTSGGADTQYF. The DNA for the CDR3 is TGTGCCAGCAGTTTAACTAGCGGGGGGGCAGATACGCAGTATTTT.

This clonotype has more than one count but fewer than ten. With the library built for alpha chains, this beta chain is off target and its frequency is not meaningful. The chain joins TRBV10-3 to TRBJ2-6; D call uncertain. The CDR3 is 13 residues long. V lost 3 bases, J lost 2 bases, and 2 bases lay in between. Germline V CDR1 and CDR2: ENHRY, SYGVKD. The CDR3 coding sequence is TGTGCCATCAGTGAACCTGGGGCCAACGTCCTGACTTTC. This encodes CAISEPGANVLTF.

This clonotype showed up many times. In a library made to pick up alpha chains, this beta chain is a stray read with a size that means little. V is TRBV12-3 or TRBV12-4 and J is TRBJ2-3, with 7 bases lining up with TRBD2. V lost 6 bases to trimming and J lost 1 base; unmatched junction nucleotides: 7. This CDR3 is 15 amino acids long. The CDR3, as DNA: TGTGCCAGCAGACTCCGCCGGGGGGGCACAGATACGCAGTATTTT. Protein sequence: CASRLRRGGTDTQYF.

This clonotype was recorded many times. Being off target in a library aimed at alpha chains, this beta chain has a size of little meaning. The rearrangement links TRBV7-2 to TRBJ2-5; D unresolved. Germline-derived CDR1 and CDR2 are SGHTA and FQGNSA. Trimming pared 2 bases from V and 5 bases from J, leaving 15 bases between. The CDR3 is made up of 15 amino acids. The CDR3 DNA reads TGTGCCAGCAGCTTATGGAATGGCCCCGGTGAGACCCAGTACTTC. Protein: CASSLWNGPGETQYF.

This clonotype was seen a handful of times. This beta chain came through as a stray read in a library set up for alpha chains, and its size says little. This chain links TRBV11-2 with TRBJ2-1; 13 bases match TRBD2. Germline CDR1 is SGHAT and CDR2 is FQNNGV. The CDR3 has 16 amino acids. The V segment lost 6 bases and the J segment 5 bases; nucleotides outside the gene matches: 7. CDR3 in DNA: TGTGCCAGCAGACACGGGACTAGCGGGAAGAACAATGAGCAGTTCTTC. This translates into CASRHGTSGKNNEQFF. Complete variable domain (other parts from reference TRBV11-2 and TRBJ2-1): EAGVAQSPRYKIIEKRQSVAFWCNPISGHATLYWYQQILGQGPKLLIQFQNNGVVDDSQLPKDRFSAERLKGVDSTLKIQPAKLEDSAVYLCASRHGTSGKNNEQFFGPGTRLTVL.